This TCR beta chain came from a study of cytomegalovirus exposure and HLA in healthy donors. Study observations and caveats: Under in vitro conditions, a few CMV-associated chains were confirmed as specific for CMV antigens. A link between a missense DCLRE1C variant and TCR beta V- and J-gene trimming emerged from a later analysis.

The CDR3 contains 13 residues. The germline gives CDR1 SEHNR, CDR2 FQNEAQ (reference sequence). The V end lost 1 base, the J end lost 8 bases, and 11 bases lay between the germline ends. On this clone: What it recognizes is unknown.

13 Jbeta primers and 60 Vbeta primers were used for the PCR. This table comes from immunoSEQ multiplex PCR, and its TCRdb copy is limited to in-frame clones, with some not included. The sample lists roughly 150,000 clones, roughly four fifths occurring once. The chain employs TRBV7-9 and TRBJ1-2; a possible D gene is TRBD1 (5 bases). Sample: PBMCs. The sequence was obtained from a male donor in good health and CMV-seronegative. CDR3: CASSLVGRVGYTF. The CDR3 region has the DNA TGTGCCAGCAGCTTAGTGGGCAGGGTCGGCTACACCTTC.